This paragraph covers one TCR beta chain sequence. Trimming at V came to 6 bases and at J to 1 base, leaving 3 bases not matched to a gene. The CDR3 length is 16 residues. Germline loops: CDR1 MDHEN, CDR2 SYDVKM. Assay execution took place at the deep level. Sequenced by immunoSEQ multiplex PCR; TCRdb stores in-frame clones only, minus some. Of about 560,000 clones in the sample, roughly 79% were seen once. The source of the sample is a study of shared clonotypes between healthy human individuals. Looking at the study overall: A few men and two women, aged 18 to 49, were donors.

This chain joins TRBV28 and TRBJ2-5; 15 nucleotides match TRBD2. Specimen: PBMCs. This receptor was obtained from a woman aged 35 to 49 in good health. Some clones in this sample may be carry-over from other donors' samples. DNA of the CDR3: TGTGCCAGCAGAGGACTAGCGGGAGGGCCCCAAGAGACCCAGTACTTC. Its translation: CASRGLAGGPQETQYF.